This entry describes one TCR beta chain. The sample holds many counts of this clonotype. Nothing much larger sits one base from this clone, and base qualities are not available. The sample belongs to a study of T cells after yellow fever vaccination (dated by TCRdb to between 2017 and 2020). Some background on the complete study: The SMART-Seq v4 Ultra Low Input RNA kit was used to prepare libraries from fractions with low cell numbers. Bulk PBMC replicates and cell subsets were isolated from blood drawn at multiple timepoints before and after both primary and secondary immunization. Two healthy male donors, one aged 18 to 30 and one aged 30 to 39 years, were included in the cohort. To follow T-cell clones before and after primary and booster YFV17D yellow fever vaccination, bulk TCR alpha and beta repertoires were sequenced over time.

V is cut by 3 bases and J by 5 bases, and the space between the germline ends is 5 bases. From a lookup of the germline V gene (reference sequence), CDR1 and CDR2 are SEHNR and FQNEAQ. Spanning cysteine to phenylalanine, the CDR3 consists of 11 amino acids. Only the CDR3 portion is preserved as DNA: 33 bases, with reading frame beginning at the first base. In light of the paper, this sample's treatment or condition label describes: live attenuated yellow fever vaccine strain. A standard Ficoll-Paque protocol was used to isolate PBMCs from peripheral blood. With anti-CD3 and anti-CD8 staining plus a dextramer loaded with the yellow fever NS4B epitope peptide, the researchers sorted epitope-specific CD8 T cells. RNA was extracted with TriZol from bulk PBMCs, CD4 and CD8 fractions, and dextramer-positive and dextramer-negative fractions. The paper's findings and limits, for the study overall: FACS-sorted repertoires could contain abundant contaminating clonotypes from the bulk population, so computational filtering was required. A small share of clonotypes occurred in both CD4 and CD8 compartments, likely arising from convergent recombination. Because only two donors were included in the study, the extent to which the findings can be generalized is limited. Most clones expanded after primary vaccination (around 96% of CD4 and around 89% of CD8) were re-detected after the booster, suggesting that broad memory maintenance occurred. Compared with the primary T-cell response, the secondary T-cell response was weaker but faster, peaking on day 5 rather than day 15.

Synthesis of TCR cDNA relied on 5'RACE template switching, a step that introduced a universal primer site along with unique molecular identifiers. Priming of cDNA synthesis was performed from both the TCR alpha and TCR beta constant segments. Libraries were amplified in two PCR steps, with sample barcodes and sequencing adapters added in the second step. Libraries were sequenced on Illumina HiSeq 2500 (2x100 bp) or NovaSeq (2x150 bp). The authors' pipeline ran thus. Demultiplexing of reads and collapsing into UMI consensus sequences were performed with MIGEC, and V(D)J alignment was carried out with MiXCR. Vaccine-responding clonotypes were identified with edgeR using replicate PBMC samples, with FDR below 0.01 and a log2 fold change above 5 up to day 15 being required. Each bulk clonotype received a CD4 or CD8 identity based on whether the sequenced CD4 or CD8 repertoire contained that clonotype at higher abundance. Clonotypes enriched at least 10-fold in dextramer-positive versus dextramer-negative fractions were classed as NS4B-specific, and CD4-biased clonotypes were left out. TCRdb cleaned the public reads at Q25 with fastp, built clones with MiXCR and kept in-frame beta chains. Rows with a matching CDR3 protein are joined into one entry that keeps the most common DNA and genes. The V and J calls reflect TCRdb's pipeline rather than the authors' work. The sample contains about 52,000 distinct CDR3 sequences, 6.6% of them found a single time. The top ten clonotypes cover about 24% of the sample.

The V and J genes are TRBV7-9 and TRBJ2-7; the D gene lacks a confident call. This specimen was CD8+ T cells not binding an NS4B(214-222) dextramer, sorted from PBMCs, taken approximately 47 days after the first yellow fever vaccination. In the paper's terms, the cell subset or site label means: NS4B epitope dextramer-negative CD8 T cells. This clonotype was sampled from a man aged 18 to 35 who received the YFV17D yellow fever vaccine. The CDR3 region has the sequence CASSFGHEQYF. The nucleotide sequence is TGTGCCAGCAGCTTCGGGCACGAGCAGTACTTC.